This T cell receptor (beta chain) was captured in a study of shared clonotypes between healthy human individuals. General study points: Non-shared clonotypes had lower generation probabilities than those shared by all four donors.

Clones were sequenced by immunoSEQ multiplex PCR, and TCRdb holds only the in-frame ones, with some missing. The sample contains fewer than 1 million clones, 90% to 98% of which appear only once. A remark on this clone: Its specificity is not known.

CD45RO-negative cells were positively selected for CCR7, leaving out terminally differentiated effector memory CD45RA+ cells. This sequence was found in a man aged 25 to 40 in good health. Sequenced material: naive CD8+ T cells sorted from blood.

The CDR3 region has the DNA TGTGCCTCCTCAGAGGGGGCTGGAGGCTACGAGCAGTACTTC. Amino acid sequence: CASSEGAGGYEQYF. The chain is built from TRBV30 and TRBJ2-7; TRBD1 aligns across 7 bases. V lost 7 bases to trimming and J lost 3 bases; unmatched junction nucleotides: 12. The CDR3 totals 14 residues. Germline V lookup: CDR1 GTSNPN, CDR2 SVGIG (reference sequence).